This T cell receptor (beta chain) was profiled in a study of cytomegalovirus exposure and HLA in healthy donors. V lost 5 bases and J lost 3; bases outside the gene matches: 10. This CDR3 comprises 17 residues. From germline, CDR1 is SEHNR and CDR2 FQNEAQ (reference sequence). The PCR ran on 60 Vbeta and 13 Jbeta primers. The data were produced by immunoSEQ multiplex PCR, yet TCRdb's version contains in-frame clones alone and is incomplete. The data show 90,000 to 120,000 clones, approximately 79% seen once. Findings of the study overall: Analysis was carried out at a later point, and it linked a missense DCLRE1C variant to TCR beta V- and J-gene trimming. The study labeled 164 TCR beta chains cytomegalovirus-associated.

With regard to this clone: Its cognate antigen is unknown.

V gene TRBV7-9 combines with J gene TRBJ2-1; 10 nucleotides align to TRBD2. The sequencing sample was made of PBMCs. This receptor was obtained from a young man in good health and CMV-seronegative. CDR3 sequence reads: CASSPPLERGGYNEQFF. The CDR3 DNA sequence: TGTGCCAGCAGCCCTCCCCTGGAGCGGGGGGGCTACAATGAGCAGTTCTTC.